One sample yielded the 22 T cell receptor beta chains listed below, sequenced in a study of T-cell reconstitution after alpha-beta-depleted transplantation in children. It was with unique molecular identifiers that the TCRbeta library was prepared. MiXCR, applied by TCRdb to the PCR reads, yields one record per CDR3 protein. In the table there are under 450,000 distinct CDR3 sequences, around 16% of which are singletons. This sample comprised PBMCs, mostly from graft donor cells, obtained 360 days after TCRalphabeta/CD19-depleted stem cell transplant. The receptor set was obtained from a boy under two years old who had a stem cell transplant for Wiskott-Aldrich syndrome, so the T cells may come from the graft donor.

This clonotype was observed a few times. The chain carries TRBV20-1 and TRBJ2-7, with TRBD1 matching 8 bases. Germline CDR1 and CDR2: DFQATT and SNEGSKA (reference sequence). J gave up 0 bases and V 3 bases, and 4 bases lay outside the gene matches. This CDR3 has 14 residues. Here the CDR3 DNA reads TGCAGTGCTAGCCGGGACAGGCGCTCCTACGAGCAGTACTTC. Its protein is CSASRDRRSYEQYF.

The chain couples TRBV5-1 to TRBJ2-5; tentative D call: TRBD1 (6 bases). The V gene lost 4 bases and the J gene lost 3 bases, with 16 bases spanning the gap. There are 15 residues in the CDR3. Germline-derived CDR1 and CDR2 are SGHRS and YFSETQ. CDR3 protein: CASSNQQGKEETQYF. CDR3 sequence (DNA): TGCGCCAGCAGCAACCAGCAGGGGAAGGAAGAGACCCAGTACTTC.

In its sample, this clonotype was seen many times. The chain is built from TRBV6-2 or TRBV6-3 and TRBJ2-7; 10 bases map to TRBD2. V trimming: 6 bases; J trimming: 0 bases; junction bases outside the gene matches: 11. Per the germline V gene, CDR1 is MNHEY and CDR2 is SVGEGT. There are 17 residues in the CDR3. Here the CDR3 DNA reads TGTGCCAGCAGACCAAACCGTAGCGGGAGGAGCTCCTACGAGCAGTACTTC. Translated, it gives CASRPNRSGRSSYEQYF.

This clonotype was detected a few times. The genes are TRBV28 and TRBJ1-2; D remains unclear. V was clipped by 8 bases and J by 6 bases, with 7 bases between them. The CDR3 extends over 10 amino acids. The V gene's germline CDR1 is MDHEN and CDR2 SYDVKM. The CDR3 bases are TGTGCCAGCCGTCAAAATGGCTACACCTTC. This encodes CASRQNGYTF.

The genes are TRBV7-6 and TRBJ2-6; TRBD2 aligns across 7 bases. J gave up 4 bases and V 8 bases, and 5 bases lay outside the gene matches. Germline V lookup: CDR1 SGHVS, CDR2 FNYEAQ. The CDR3 sequence is 14 residues long. The CDR3 loop reads CASAGAKGANVLTF. The CDR3 nucleotides are TGTGCCAGCGCGGGAGCGAAGGGGGCCAACGTCCTGACTTTC.

This clonotype showed up just a few times. This chain joins TRBV12-3 or TRBV12-4 and TRBJ1-1; 7 bases agree with TRBD1. The CDR3 has 14 residues. Losses at the gene ends were 4 bases for V and 5 bases for J; bases not matched to a gene: 7. The CDR3 protein is CASSSDRPGTEAFF. The CDR3, as DNA: TGTGCCAGCAGTTCGGACAGGCCGGGGACTGAAGCTTTCTTT.

CDR3 sequence: CASSLGSGREQFF. CDR3 bases: TGTGCCAGCAGCTTAGGGTCGGGCCGTGAGCAGTTCTTC. The rearrangement uses TRBV7-8 and TRBJ2-1; D is undetermined. Germline V gives CDR1 SGHVS, CDR2 FQNEAQ. V lost 1 base to trimming and J lost 9 bases, with 10 bases between them. The CDR3 spans 13 residues.

The chain links TRBV11-2 to TRBJ2-7, with D uncertain. The CDR3 covers 16 residues. The germline V gene encodes CDR1 SGHAT and CDR2 FQNNGV. Trimming removed 3 bases at V and 0 bases at J, with 15 bases between. CDR3 in DNA: TGTGCCAGCAGCTTCAAAGGTCGCTCCCACTCCTACGAGCAGTACTTC. This encodes CASSFKGRSHSYEQYF. The whole variable domain, filled in from reference TRBV11-2 and TRBJ2-7, reads EAGVAQSPRYKIIEKRQSVAFWCNPISGHATLYWYQQILGQGPKLLIQFQNNGVVDDSQLPKDRFSAERLKGVDSTLKIQPAKLEDSAVYLCASSFKGRSHSYEQYFGPGTRLTVT.

Here the CDR3 DNA reads TGTGCCAGCAGCCCCCAGCTCACCGGGGAGCTGTTTTTT. Translation: CASSPQLTGELFF. This chain uses TRBV28 with TRBJ2-2; D is ambiguous. Trimming removed 6 bases from V and 4 bases from J, with 9 bases in between. Germline V gives CDR1 MDHEN, CDR2 SYDVKM. The CDR3 covers 13 residues. The variable domain in full, with the rest retrieved from reference TRBV28 and TRBJ2-2, is DVKVTQSSRYLVKRTGEKVFLECVQDMDHENMFWYRQDPGLGLRLIYFSYDVKMKEKGDIPEGYSVSREKKERFSLILESASTNQTSMYLCASSPQLTGELFFGEGSRLTVL.

This clonotype turned up a few times. The chain has TRBV5-1 and TRBJ2-7; D remains ambiguous. This CDR3 region has 14 residues. Germline CDR1 is SGHRS and CDR2 is YFSETQ. V shed 3 bases and J shed 0 bases, with 10 bases lying between them. The CDR3 DNA reads as TGCGCCAGCAGCTCTCGGCCACCCTCCTACGAGCAGTACTTC. Protein sequence: CASSSRPPSYEQYF.

This sequence joins TRBV12-3 or TRBV12-4 and TRBJ1-2; D unclear. V was trimmed by 3 bases and J by 4 bases, leaving 9 bases between them. This CDR3 region has 13 residues. The DNA for the CDR3 is TGTGCCAGCAGTTTCAAGAGGATCTATGGCTACACCTTC. This translates into CASSFKRIYGYTF.

For this clonotype: This clone may be a read error of a much larger clone one base away. This chain uses TRBV29-1 with TRBJ2-7; no reliable D call. Germline assignment: CDR1 SQVTM and CDR2 ANQGSEA. The CDR3 covers 12 residues. The CDR3 nucleotides read TGCAGAGTTGAAGACGAAGCCTACGAGCAGTACTTC. As protein: CRVEDEAYEQYF.

This clonotype was seen only a few times. The V gene is TRBV4-3, the J gene TRBJ1-5; TRBD1 might be the D (5 bases). The CDR3 has 15 residues. The germline V and J ends were trimmed by 0 bases and 4 bases, with 10 bases remaining between them. Germline V lookup: CDR1 LGHNA, CDR2 YSLEER. The CDR3 spells CASSQDSQGNQPQHF. The CDR3 bases are TGCGCCAGCAGCCAAGATAGTCAGGGAAATCAGCCCCAGCATTTT.

This clonotype has just a few counts. The chain carries TRBV20-1 and TRBJ2-7; D is ambiguous. Germline V gene lookup returns CDR1 DFQATT and CDR2 SNEGSKA (reference sequence). The CDR3 runs to 13 residues. Deletions cut 2 bases from V and 3 bases from J, with 11 bases between. The chain's CDR3 is CSARTRLHYEQYF. The CDR3, as DNA: TGCAGTGCTAGAACCAGGCTACACTACGAGCAGTACTTC.

Only a few counts were recorded for this clonotype. The V gene is TRBV7-8, the J gene TRBJ2-7; 7 bases are a match to TRBD2. Trimming took 0 bases from V and 4 from J; bases not matched to a gene: 15. The CDR3 consists of 18 residues. Germline-derived CDR1 and CDR2 are SGHVS and FQNEAQ. CDR3 sequence reads: CASSLAALGGRGQYEQYF. CDR3 DNA sequence: TGTGCCAGCAGCTTAGCGGCCCTAGGTGGGAGGGGCCAGTACGAGCAGTACTTC.

There are a few counts of this clonotype. The rearrangement links TRBV5-1 to TRBJ2-1; D possibly corresponds to TRBD2 (6 bases). Germline CDR1 and CDR2: SGHRS and YFSETQ. V lost 0 bases to trimming and J lost 7 bases, with 14 bases between them. The CDR3 has 15 amino acids. The CDR3: CASSLAVAALNEQFF. The CDR3 nucleotides read TGCGCCAGCAGCTTGGCGGTAGCGGCCCTGAATGAGCAGTTCTTC. Looking up the rest from reference TRBV5-1 and TRBJ2-1 gives the full variable domain: KAGVTQTPRYLIKTRGQQVTLSCSPISGHRSVSWYQQTPGQGLQFLFEYFSETQRNKGNFPGRFSGRQFSNSRSEMNVSTLELGDSALYLCASSLAVAALNEQFFGPGTRLTVL.

The chain employs TRBV11-2 and TRBJ2-3; TRBD1 matches at 11 bases. V dropped 1 base and J dropped 5; count of bases not matched to a gene: 5. The CDR3 has 16 amino acids. The germline CDR1 and CDR2 sequences are SGHAT and FQNNGV. CDR3 sequence (DNA): TGTGCCAGCAGCTTAGGGACAGGGGGCGCGGGAGATACGCAGTATTTT. Protein sequence: CASSLGTGGAGDTQYF. The full variable domain, with the rest looked up from reference TRBV11-2 and TRBJ2-3, is EAGVAQSPRYKIIEKRQSVAFWCNPISGHATLYWYQQILGQGPKLLIQFQNNGVVDDSQLPKDRFSAERLKGVDSTLKIQPAKLEDSAVYLCASSLGTGGAGDTQYFGPGTRLTVL.

The V and J genes are TRBV4-1 and TRBJ2-5; 9 bases fit TRBD2. CDR3 length equals 17 residues. The trim removed 0 bases at V and 4 bases at J, leaving 9 bases unmatched. Germline V gives CDR1 MGHRA, CDR2 YSYEKL. CDR3 residues: CASSQDNAGGPPETQYF. In DNA form, the CDR3 reads TGCGCCAGCAGCCAAGATAACGCGGGGGGGCCGCCAGAGACCCAGTACTTC.

This clonotype was seen more than once but under ten times. One end of the junction is discordant with germline, which a read error may explain. The chain links TRBV12-3 or TRBV12-4 to TRBJ2-7, with 7 bases that match TRBD1. CDR3 length: 13 amino acids. In DNA form, the CDR3 reads TGTGCCAGCAGTTTATCCTCGGACAGGAAGCTTTTCTTC. Translation: CASSLSSDRKLFF.

In this sample, this clonotype turned up a few times. The chain combines TRBV28 with TRBJ2-1; TRBD1 might be the D (6 bases). This CDR3 is built from 15 residues. The germline V gene has CDR1 MDHEN and CDR2 SYDVKM. Trimming stripped 2 bases from V and 8 bases from J, with 16 bases between. The CDR3 sequence: CASSLATGFGHEQFF. CDR3 nucleotides: TGTGCCAGCAGTTTAGCGACAGGATTCGGGCATGAGCAGTTCTTC.

The rearrangement uses TRBV4-1 and TRBJ2-5; perhaps TRBD2 as D (5 bases). The germline CDR1 and CDR2 sequences are MGHRA and YSYEKL. The CDR3 has 14 amino acids. The V end was cut by 2 bases, the J end by 5 bases, with 12 bases between. CDR3 sequence (DNA): TGCGCCAGCAGCCAATATGGGAGCTATGAGACCCAGTACTTC. Protein product: CASSQYGSYETQYF.

In this sample, this clonotype turned up a few times. V is TRBV18 and J is TRBJ2-3; 10 bases match TRBD1. The CDR3 is 17 amino acids. V shed 2 bases, J shed 0 bases, and the junction held 5 bases outside the gene matches. In germline, CDR1 is KGHSH, CDR2 LQKENI. The CDR3 protein is CASSPSGQGVSTDTQYF. The CDR3 nucleotides are TGTGCCAGCTCACCATCAGGACAGGGGGTGAGCACAGATACGCAGTATTTT.